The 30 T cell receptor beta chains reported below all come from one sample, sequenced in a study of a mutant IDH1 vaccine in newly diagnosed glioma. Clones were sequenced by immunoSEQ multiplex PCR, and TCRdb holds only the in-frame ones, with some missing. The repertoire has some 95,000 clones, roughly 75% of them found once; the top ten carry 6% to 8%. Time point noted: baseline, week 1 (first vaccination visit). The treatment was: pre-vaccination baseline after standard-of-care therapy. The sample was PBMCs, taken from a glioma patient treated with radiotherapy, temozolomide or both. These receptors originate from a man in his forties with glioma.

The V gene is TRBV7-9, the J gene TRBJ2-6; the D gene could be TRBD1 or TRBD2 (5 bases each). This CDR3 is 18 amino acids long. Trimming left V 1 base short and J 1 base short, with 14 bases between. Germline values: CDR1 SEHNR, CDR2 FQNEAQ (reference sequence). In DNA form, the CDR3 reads TGTGCCAGCAGCTTAGGAAGGGGAGTCAATTCTGGGGCCAACGTCCTGACTTTC. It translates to CASSLGRGVNSGANVLTF.

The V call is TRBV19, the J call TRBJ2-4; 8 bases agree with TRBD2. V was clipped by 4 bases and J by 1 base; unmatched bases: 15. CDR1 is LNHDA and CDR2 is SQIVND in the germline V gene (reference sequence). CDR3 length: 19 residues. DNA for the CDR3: TGTGCCAGTAGTACCGGGGGGGCAGGGGCCTATCTGGCCAAAAACATTCAGTACTTC. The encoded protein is CASSTGGAGAYLAKNIQYF.

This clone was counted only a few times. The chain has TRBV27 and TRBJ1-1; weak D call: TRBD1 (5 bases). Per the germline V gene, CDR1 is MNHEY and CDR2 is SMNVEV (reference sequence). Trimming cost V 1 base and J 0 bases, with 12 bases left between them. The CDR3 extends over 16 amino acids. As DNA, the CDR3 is TGTGCCAGCAGTTTATTGGGGGTAGGCCTGAACACTGAAGCTTTCTTT. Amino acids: CASSLLGVGLNTEAFF.

CDR3 residues: CASSLAFFHEQYF. The CDR3 DNA reads TGTGCCAGCAGCTTAGCGTTTTTCCACGAGCAGTACTTC. The V gene is TRBV7-8, the J gene TRBJ2-7; D is undetermined. The germline V gene has CDR1 SGHVS and CDR2 FQNEAQ. The CDR3 loop spans 13 amino acids. Trimming cost V 0 bases and J 5 bases, with 8 bases left between them. The variable domain in full, with the rest retrieved from reference TRBV7-8 and TRBJ2-7, is GAGVSQSPRYKVAKRGQDVALRCDPISGHVSLFWYQQALGQGPEFLTYFQNEAQLDKSGLPSDRFFAERPEGSVSTLKIQRTQQEDSAVYLCASSLAFFHEQYFGPGTRLTVT.

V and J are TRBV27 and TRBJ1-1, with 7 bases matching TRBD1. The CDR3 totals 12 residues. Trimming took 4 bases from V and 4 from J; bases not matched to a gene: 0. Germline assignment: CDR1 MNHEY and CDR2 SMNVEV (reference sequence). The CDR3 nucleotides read TGTGCCAGCAGTTACAGGGGCACTGAAGCTTTCTTT. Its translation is CASSYRGTEAFF.

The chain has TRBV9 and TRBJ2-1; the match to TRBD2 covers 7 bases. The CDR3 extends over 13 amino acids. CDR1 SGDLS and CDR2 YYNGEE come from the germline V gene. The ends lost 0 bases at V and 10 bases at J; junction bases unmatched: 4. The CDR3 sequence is CASSVEPAGEQFF. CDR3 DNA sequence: TGTGCCAGCAGCGTAGAGCCAGCGGGGGAGCAGTTCTTC.

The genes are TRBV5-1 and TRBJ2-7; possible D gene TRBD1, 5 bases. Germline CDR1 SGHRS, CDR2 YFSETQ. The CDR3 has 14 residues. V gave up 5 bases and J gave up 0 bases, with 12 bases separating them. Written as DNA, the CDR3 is TGCGCCAGCAGTCGACAGAAGAACTCCTACGAGCAGTACTTC. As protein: CASSRQKNSYEQYF.

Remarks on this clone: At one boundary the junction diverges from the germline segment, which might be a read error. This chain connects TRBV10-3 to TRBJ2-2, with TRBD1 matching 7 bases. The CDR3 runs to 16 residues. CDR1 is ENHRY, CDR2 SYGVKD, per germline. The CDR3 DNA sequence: TGTGCCATCCGTGAATGGGGACAGATATCTACCGGGGAGCTGTTTTTT. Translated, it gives CAIREWGQISTGELFF.

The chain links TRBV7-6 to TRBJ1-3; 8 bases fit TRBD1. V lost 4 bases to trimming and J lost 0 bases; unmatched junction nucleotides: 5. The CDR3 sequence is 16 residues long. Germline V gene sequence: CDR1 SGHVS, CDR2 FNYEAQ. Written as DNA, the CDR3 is TGTGCCAGCAGCTCCCGGACAGGGTTCTCTGGAAACACCATATATTTT. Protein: CASSSRTGFSGNTIYF.

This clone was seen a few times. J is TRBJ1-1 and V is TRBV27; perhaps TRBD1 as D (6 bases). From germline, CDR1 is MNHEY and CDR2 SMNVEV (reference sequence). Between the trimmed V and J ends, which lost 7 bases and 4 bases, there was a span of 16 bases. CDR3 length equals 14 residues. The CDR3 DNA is TGTGCCAGCACTCGATCAGGGGTAAGCACTGAAGCTTTCTTT. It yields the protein CASTRSGVSTEAFF.

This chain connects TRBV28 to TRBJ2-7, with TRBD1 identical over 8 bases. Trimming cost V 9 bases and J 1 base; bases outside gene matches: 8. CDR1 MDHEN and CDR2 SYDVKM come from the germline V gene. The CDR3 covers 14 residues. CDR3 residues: CASITTGGSYEQYF. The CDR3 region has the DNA TGTGCCAGTATAACCACAGGGGGGTCCTACGAGCAGTACTTC.

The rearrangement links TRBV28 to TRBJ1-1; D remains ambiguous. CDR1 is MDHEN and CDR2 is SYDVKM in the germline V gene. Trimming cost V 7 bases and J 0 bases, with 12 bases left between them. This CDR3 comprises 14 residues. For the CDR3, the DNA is TGTGCCAGCATTGAAGGACGGATGAACACTGAAGCTTTCTTT. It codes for CASIEGRMNTEAFF.

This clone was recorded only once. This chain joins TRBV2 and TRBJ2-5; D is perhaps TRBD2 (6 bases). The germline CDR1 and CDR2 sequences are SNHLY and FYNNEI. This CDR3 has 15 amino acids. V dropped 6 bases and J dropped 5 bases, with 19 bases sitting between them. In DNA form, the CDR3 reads TGTGCCAGCAGGGCCAAGACTAGGACCAGGGAGACCCAGTACTTC. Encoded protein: CASRAKTRTRETQYF.

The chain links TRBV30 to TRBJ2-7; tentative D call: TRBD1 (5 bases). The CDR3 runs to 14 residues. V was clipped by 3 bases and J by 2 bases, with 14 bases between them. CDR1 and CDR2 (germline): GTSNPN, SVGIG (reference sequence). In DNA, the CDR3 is TGTGCCTGGAGCATCAGGGTCCAAACCTACGAGCAGTACTTC. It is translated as CAWSIRVQTYEQYF.

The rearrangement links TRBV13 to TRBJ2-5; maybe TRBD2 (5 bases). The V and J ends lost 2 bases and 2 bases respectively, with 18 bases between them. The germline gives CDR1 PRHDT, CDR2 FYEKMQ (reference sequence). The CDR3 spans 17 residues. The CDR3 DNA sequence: TGTGCCAGCAGCTTACTTCCCGATCGCCGGGGACAAGAGACCCAGTACTTC. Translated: CASSLLPDRRGQETQYF. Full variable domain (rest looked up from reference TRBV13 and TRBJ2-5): AAGVIQSPRHLIKEKRETATLKCYPIPRHDTVYWYQQGPGQDPQFLISFYEKMQSDKGSIPDRFSAQQFSDYHSELNMSSLELGDSALYFCASSLLPDRRGQETQYFGPGTRLLVL.

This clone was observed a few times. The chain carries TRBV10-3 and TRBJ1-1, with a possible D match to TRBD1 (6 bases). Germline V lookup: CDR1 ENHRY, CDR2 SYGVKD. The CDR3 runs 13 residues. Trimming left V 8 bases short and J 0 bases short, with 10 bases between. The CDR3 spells CAIHQGMNTEAFF. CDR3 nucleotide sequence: TGTGCCATCCACCAGGGGATGAACACTGAAGCTTTCTTT.

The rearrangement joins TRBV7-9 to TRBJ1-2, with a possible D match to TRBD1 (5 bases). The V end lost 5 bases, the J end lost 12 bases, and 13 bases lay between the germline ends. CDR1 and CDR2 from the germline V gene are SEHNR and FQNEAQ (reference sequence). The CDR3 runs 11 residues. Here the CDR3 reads CASSLGAGNTF. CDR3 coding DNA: TGTGCCAGCAGCCTAGGGGCAGGGAACACCTTC.

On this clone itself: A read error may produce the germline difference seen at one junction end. In DNA, the CDR3 is TGTGCCAGCAGTCCTTTACAGGGTTCTAATGAAAACCTGTTTTTT. Translating it yields CASSPLQGSNENLFF. The chain has TRBV6-5 and TRBJ1-4; D is possibly TRBD1 (6 bases). The CDR3 runs 15 residues. Per germline, CDR1 MNHEY and CDR2 SVGAGI.

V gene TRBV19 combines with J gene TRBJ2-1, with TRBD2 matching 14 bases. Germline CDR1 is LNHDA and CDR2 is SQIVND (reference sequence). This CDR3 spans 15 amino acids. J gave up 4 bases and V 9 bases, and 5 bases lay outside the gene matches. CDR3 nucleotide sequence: TGTGCCAGCGCCGGACTAGCGGGAGGTTACAATGAGCAGTTCTTC. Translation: CASAGLAGGYNEQFF. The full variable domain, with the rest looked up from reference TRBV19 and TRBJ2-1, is DGGITQSPKYLFRKEGQNVTLSCEQNLNHDAMYWYRQDPGQGLRLIYYSQIVNDFQKGDIAEGYSVSREKKESFPLTVTSAQKNPTAFYLCASAGLAGGYNEQFFGPGTRLTVL.

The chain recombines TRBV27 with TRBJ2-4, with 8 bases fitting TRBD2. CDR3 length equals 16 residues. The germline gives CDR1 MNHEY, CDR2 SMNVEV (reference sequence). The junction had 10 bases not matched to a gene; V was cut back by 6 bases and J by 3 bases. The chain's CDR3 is CASRLSGTDNKNIQYF. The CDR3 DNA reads TGTGCCAGCAGACTTAGCGGGACCGACAACAAAAACATTCAGTACTTC.

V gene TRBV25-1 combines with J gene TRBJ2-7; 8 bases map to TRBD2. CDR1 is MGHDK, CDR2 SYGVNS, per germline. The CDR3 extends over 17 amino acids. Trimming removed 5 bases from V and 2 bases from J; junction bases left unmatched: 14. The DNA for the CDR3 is TGTGCCAGCAGTTCCCAGTCCGGGGGGGGTACGGCCTACGAGCAGTACTTC. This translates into CASSSQSGGGTAYEQYF.

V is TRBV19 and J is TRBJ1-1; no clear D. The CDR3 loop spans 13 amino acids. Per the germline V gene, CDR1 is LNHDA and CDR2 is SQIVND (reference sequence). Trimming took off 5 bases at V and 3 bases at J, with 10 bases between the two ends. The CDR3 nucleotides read TGTGCCAGTAGTGTAAACAGCTACACTGAAGCTTTCTTT. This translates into CASSVNSYTEAFF.

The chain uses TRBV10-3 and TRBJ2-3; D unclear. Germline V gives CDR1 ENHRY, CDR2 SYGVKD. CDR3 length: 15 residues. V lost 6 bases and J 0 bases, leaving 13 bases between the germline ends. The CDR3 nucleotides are TGTGCCATCAGCCAGACTGCCGGGAGCACAGATACGCAGTATTTT. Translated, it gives CAISQTAGSTDTQYF.

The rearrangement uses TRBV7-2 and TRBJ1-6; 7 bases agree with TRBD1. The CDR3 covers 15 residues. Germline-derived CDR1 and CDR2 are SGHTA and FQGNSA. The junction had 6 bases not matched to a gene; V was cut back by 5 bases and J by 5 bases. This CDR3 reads CASSSQGGNNSPLHF. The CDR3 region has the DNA TGTGCCAGCAGCAGCCAGGGGGGGAATAATTCACCCCTCCACTTT.

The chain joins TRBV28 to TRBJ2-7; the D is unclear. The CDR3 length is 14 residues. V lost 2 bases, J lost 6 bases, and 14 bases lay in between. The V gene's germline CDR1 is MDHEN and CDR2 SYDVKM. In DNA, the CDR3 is TGTGCCAGCAGTTTACCGAGACCACCCTCCGAGCAGTACTTC. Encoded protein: CASSLPRPPSEQYF. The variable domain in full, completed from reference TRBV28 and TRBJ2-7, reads DVKVTQSSRYLVKRTGEKVFLECVQDMDHENMFWYRQDPGLGLRLIYFSYDVKMKEKGDIPEGYSVSREKKERFSLILESASTNQTSMYLCASSLPRPPSEQYFGPGTRLTVT.

The CDR3 nucleotides read TGTGCCAGCTCCCGACAGGGATCACCATTTGGGGAGCTGTTTTTT. As protein: CASSRQGSPFGELFF. This chain uses TRBV7-2 with TRBJ2-2, with 7 bases lining up with TRBD1. The CDR3 is 15 amino acids. CDR1 and CDR2 from the germline V gene are SGHTA and FQGNSA. After removal of 8 bases from V and 8 bases from J, the junction contained 14 bases not matched to a gene.

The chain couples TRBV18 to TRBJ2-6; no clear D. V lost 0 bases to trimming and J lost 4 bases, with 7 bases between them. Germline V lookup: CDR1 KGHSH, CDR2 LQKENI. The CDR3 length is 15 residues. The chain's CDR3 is CASSPPGFGANVLTF. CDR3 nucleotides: TGTGCCAGCTCACCACCTGGGTTCGGGGCCAACGTCCTGACTTTC.

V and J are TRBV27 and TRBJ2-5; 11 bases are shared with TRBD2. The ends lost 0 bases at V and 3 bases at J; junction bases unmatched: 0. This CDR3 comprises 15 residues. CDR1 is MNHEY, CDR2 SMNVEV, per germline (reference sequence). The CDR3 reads CASSLSLAGEETQYF. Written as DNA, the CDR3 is TGTGCCAGCAGTTTATCACTAGCGGGGGAAGAGACCCAGTACTTC.

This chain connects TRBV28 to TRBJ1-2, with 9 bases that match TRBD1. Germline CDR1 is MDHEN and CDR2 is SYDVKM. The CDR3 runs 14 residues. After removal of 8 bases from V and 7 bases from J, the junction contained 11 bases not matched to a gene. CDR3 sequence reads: CASGGGTGYFGYTF. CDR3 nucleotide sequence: TGTGCCAGCGGGGGCGGGACAGGGTATTTTGGCTACACCTTC.

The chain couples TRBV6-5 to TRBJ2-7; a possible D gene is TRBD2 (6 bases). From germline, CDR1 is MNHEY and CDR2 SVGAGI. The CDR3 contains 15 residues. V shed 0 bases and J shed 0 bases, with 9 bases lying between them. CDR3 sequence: CASSYSDGSSYEQYF. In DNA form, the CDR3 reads TGTGCCAGCAGTTACTCCGACGGGAGCTCCTACGAGCAGTACTTC.